These 13 T cell receptor beta chains were sequenced from one sample in a study of cytomegalovirus exposure and HLA in healthy donors. PCR primers comprised 60 Vbeta and 13 Jbeta primers. Method: immunoSEQ multiplex PCR; TCRdb's copy keeps in-frame clones and lacks some. This table has over 150,000 clones, around 80% appearing once. Sample: PBMCs. These receptors were taken from a woman in her 30s in good health and CMV-seropositive.

The chain has TRBV2 and TRBJ2-5; D may be TRBD2 (6 bases). This CDR3 spans 14 amino acids. The germline V and J ends were trimmed by 6 bases and 5 bases, with 16 bases remaining between them. Germline CDR1 and CDR2: SNHLY and FYNNEI. The CDR3 sequence: CASSAGLLMETQYF. CDR3 DNA: TGTGCCAGCAGCGCGGGACTTTTAATGGAGACCCAGTACTTC.

This chain uses TRBV19 with TRBJ1-1; D remains unclear. The ends were cut back, 6 bases at V and 0 bases at J, with 14 bases in the middle. Germline V gives CDR1 LNHDA, CDR2 SQIVND (reference sequence). This CDR3 contains 15 residues. CDR3 nucleotides: TGTGCCAGTAGGGAGGCAGAACTCATGAACACTGAAGCTTTCTTT. This sequence encodes CASREAELMNTEAFF.

The V gene is TRBV4-2, the J gene TRBJ1-2; D is ambiguous. Trimming took off 4 bases at V and 4 bases at J, with 13 bases between the two ends. CDR1 LGHNA and CDR2 YNFKEQ come from the germline V gene. The CDR3 spans 14 residues. The CDR3 region is CASSRDGDSYGYTF. The CDR3 nucleotides read TGTGCCAGCAGCCGTGATGGTGACTCCTATGGCTACACCTTC.

The CDR3 DNA follows: TGCGCCAGCAGCCAAGGTCCGGGTCAGGAGACCCAGTACTTC. The encoded protein is CASSQGPGQETQYF. The chain combines TRBV4-1 with TRBJ2-5; the D is unclear. The CDR3 totals 14 residues. CDR1 MGHRA and CDR2 YSYEKL come from the germline V gene. V lost 1 base, J lost 5 bases, and 11 bases lay in between.

This clone was seen a handful of times. The chain joins TRBV6-1 to TRBJ2-2; weak D call: TRBD2 (5 bases). Trimming shortened V by 3 bases and J by 5 bases, and 7 bases separated the two germline ends. Germline V gene sequence: CDR1 MNHNS, CDR2 SASEGT. CDR3 length: 13 residues. Here the CDR3 reads CASSDGVTGELFF. In DNA form, the CDR3 reads TGTGCCAGCAGTGACGGGGTAACCGGGGAGCTGTTTTTT.

The chain joins TRBV5-4 to TRBJ2-1, with D maybe TRBD1 (5 bases). The V end lost 3 bases, the J end lost 0 bases, and 13 bases lay between the germline ends. The CDR3 has 16 residues. The germline CDR1 and CDR2 sequences are SGHNT and YYREEE (reference sequence). The CDR3 DNA follows: TGTGCCAGCAGCTCGTTGGGGCGTAGCTCCTACAATGAGCAGTTCTTC. This gives the protein CASSSLGRSSYNEQFF.

This chain links TRBV7-6 with TRBJ2-2, with D hard to call. The germline CDR1 and CDR2 sequences are SGHVS and FNYEAQ. V was pared by 6 bases and J by 0 bases, with 8 bases between. The CDR3 totals 14 residues. The CDR3 loop reads CASSIQANTGELFF. CDR3 DNA sequence: TGTGCCAGCAGTATTCAGGCGAACACCGGGGAGCTGTTTTTT.

The chain has TRBV27 and TRBJ2-5; possibly TRBD2 for D (6 bases). Trimming pared 0 bases from V and 4 bases from J, leaving 12 bases between. This CDR3 contains 15 residues. The V gene's germline CDR1 is MNHEY and CDR2 SMNVEV (reference sequence). CDR3 bases: TGTGCCAGCAGTTTATCTCGGGGGAGCGGAGAGACCCAGTACTTC. Protein sequence: CASSLSRGSGETQYF.

The rearrangement links TRBV6-1 to TRBJ2-3; 7 nucleotides agree with TRBD1. The CDR3 contains 15 residues. Germline V CDR1 and CDR2: MNHNS, SASEGT. Losses at the gene ends were 4 bases for V and 2 bases for J; bases not matched to a gene: 6. CDR3 DNA: TGTGCCAGCAGTGCACCGACAGGGATCACAGATACGCAGTATTTT. Residues: CASSAPTGITDTQYF.

The CDR3 DNA follows: TGTGCCAGCAGCGGCGGGAGCAGGTACACCGGGGAGCTGTTTTTT. The encoded protein is CASSGGSRYTGELFF. This rearrangement joins TRBV7-2 to TRBJ2-2; 7 bases are a match to TRBD2. This CDR3 has 15 amino acids. Germline CDR1 and CDR2: SGHTA and FQGNSA. Unmatched junction bases numbered 6, after V lost 5 bases and J lost 3 bases.

The J gene is TRBJ2-1, the V gene TRBV4-1; 16 nucleotides line up with TRBD2. The CDR3 spans 17 residues. The ends lost 0 bases at V and 4 bases at J; junction bases unmatched: 0. Germline V lookup: CDR1 MGHRA, CDR2 YSYEKL. CDR3 nucleotide sequence: TGCGCCAGCAGCCAAGAGGGACTAGCGGGAGGGTACAATGAGCAGTTCTTC. This codes for CASSQEGLAGGYNEQFF.

The chain has TRBV7-8 and TRBJ2-1; 9 bases map to TRBD2. The junction had 8 bases not matched to a gene; V was cut back by 1 base and J by 4 bases. The CDR3 is made up of 17 amino acids. From germline, CDR1 is SGHVS and CDR2 FQNEAQ. Here the CDR3 DNA reads TGTGCCAGCAGCTTAGTGGGTCTAGCGGGAAGATACAATGAGCAGTTCTTC. Protein product: CASSLVGLAGRYNEQFF.

Details on this clone: Because the CDR3 is missing its conserved closing phenylalanine or tryptophan, this is likely a read error. The limits of the CDR3 on the DNA are not certain, so only TCRdb's listed CDR3 is given. This chain connects TRBV30 to TRBJ1-2; TRBD1, the D gene given by the table, was not confirmed from the DNA. Germline loops: CDR1 GTSNPN, CDR2 SVGIG (reference sequence). The CDR3 contains 11 residues when both ends are counted. The CDR3: CAWSATGGGHL.